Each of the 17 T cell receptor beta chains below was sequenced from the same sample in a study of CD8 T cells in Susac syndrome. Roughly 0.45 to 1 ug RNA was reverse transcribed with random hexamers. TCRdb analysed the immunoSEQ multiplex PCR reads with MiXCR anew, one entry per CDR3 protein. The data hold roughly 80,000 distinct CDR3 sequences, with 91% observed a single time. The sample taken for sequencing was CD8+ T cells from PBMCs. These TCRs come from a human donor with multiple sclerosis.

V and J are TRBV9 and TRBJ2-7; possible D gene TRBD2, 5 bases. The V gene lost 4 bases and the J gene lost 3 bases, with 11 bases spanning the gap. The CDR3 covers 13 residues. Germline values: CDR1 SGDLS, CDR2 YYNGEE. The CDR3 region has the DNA TGTGCCAGCAGCATTACCGGGGACTACGAGCAGTACTTC. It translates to CASSITGDYEQYF.

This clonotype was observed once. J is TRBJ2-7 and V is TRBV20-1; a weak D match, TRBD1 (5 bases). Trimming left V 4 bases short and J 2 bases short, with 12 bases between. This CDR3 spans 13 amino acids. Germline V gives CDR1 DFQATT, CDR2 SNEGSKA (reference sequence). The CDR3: CSAKTADPYEQYF. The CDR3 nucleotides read TGCAGTGCTAAGACAGCCGACCCCTACGAGCAGTACTTC.

The CDR3 DNA sequence: TGTGCCAGCAGCTTCGAACTAGCGATTTTTCCGCAGTATTTT. This translates into CASSFELAIFPQYF. The chain is built from TRBV13 and TRBJ2-3; TRBD2 matches at 7 bases. The CDR3 consists of 14 residues. In germline, CDR1 is PRHDT, CDR2 FYEKMQ (reference sequence). Losses at the gene ends were 3 bases for V and 10 bases for J; bases not matched to a gene: 10.

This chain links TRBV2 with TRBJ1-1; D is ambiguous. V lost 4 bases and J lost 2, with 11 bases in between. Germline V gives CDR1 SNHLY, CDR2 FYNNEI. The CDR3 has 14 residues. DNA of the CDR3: TGTGCCAGCAGTGTGTGGACGGATAACACTGAAGCTTTCTTT. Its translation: CASSVWTDNTEAFF.

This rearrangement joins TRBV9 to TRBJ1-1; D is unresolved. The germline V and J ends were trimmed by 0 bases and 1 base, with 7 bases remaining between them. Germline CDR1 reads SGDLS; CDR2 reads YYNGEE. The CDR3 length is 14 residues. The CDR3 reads CASSVGQKNTEAFF. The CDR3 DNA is TGTGCCAGCAGCGTAGGCCAGAAGAACACTGAAGCTTTCTTT.

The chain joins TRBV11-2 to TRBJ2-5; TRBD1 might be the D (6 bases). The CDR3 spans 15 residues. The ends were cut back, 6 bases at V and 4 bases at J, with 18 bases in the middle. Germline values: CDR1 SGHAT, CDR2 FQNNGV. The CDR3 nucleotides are TGTGCCAGCAGTCTAGGGGAAGGGGGAATAGAGACCCAGTACTTC. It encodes CASSLGEGGIETQYF.

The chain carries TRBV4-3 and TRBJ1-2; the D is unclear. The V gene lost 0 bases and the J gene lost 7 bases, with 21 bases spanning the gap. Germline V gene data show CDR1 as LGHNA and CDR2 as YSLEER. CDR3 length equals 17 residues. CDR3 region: CASSQDFSLSAYVGYTF. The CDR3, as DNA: TGCGCCAGCAGCCAAGATTTTTCACTCTCGGCCTATGTTGGCTACACCTTC.

CDR3: CASSYPHRDSEAFF. The CDR3 nucleotides are TGTGCCAGCAGTTACCCACACAGGGATTCAGAAGCTTTCTTT. The chain couples TRBV6-5 to TRBJ1-1; TRBD1 might be the D (6 bases). This CDR3 comprises 14 residues. The ends were cut back, 2 bases at V and 8 bases at J, with 15 bases in the middle. The germline V gene has CDR1 MNHEY and CDR2 SVGAGI.

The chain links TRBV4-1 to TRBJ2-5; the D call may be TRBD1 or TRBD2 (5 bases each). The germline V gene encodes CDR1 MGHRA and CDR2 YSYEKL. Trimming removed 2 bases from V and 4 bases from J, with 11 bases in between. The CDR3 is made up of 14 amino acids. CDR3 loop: CASSQRDLGETQYF. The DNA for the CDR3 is TGCGCCAGCAGCCAAAGGGACCTGGGAGAGACCCAGTACTTC.

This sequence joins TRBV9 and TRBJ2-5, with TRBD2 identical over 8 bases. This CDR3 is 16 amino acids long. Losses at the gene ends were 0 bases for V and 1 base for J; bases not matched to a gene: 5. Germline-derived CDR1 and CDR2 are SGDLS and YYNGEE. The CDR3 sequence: CASSVVAGTSQETQYF. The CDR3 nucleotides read TGTGCCAGCAGCGTAGTAGCGGGGACCAGCCAAGAGACCCAGTACTTC.

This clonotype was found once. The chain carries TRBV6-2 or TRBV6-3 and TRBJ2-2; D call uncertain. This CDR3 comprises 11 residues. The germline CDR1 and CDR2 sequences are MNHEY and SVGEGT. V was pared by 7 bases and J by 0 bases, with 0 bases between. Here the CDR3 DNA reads TGTGCCAGCACGAACACCGGGGAGCTGTTTTTT. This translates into CASTNTGELFF.

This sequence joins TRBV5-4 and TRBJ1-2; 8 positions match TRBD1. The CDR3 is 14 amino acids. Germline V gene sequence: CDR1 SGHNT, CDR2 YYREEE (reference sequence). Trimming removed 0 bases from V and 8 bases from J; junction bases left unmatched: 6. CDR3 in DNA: TGTGCCAGCAGCTTGGCAGGGGGCATGACCGGCTACACCTTC. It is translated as CASSLAGGMTGYTF.

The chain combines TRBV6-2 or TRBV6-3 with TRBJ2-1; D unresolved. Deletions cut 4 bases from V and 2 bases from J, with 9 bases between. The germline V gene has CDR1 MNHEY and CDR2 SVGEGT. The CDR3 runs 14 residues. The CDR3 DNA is TGTGCCAGCAGTTGGAGACTGACCTACAATGAGCAGTTCTTC. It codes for CASSWRLTYNEQFF.

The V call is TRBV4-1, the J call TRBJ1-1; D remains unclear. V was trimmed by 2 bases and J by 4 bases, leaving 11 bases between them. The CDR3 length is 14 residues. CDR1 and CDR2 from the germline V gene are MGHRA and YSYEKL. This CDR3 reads CASSQSPGATEAFF. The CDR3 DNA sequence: TGCGCCAGCAGCCAATCCCCGGGAGCCACTGAAGCTTTCTTT.

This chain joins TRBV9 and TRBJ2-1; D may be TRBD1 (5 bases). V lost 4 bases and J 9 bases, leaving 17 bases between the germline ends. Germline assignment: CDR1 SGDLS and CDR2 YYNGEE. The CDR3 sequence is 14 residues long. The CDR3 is CASSSSGFPTEQFF. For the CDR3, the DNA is TGTGCCAGCAGCTCCTCAGGGTTTCCCACTGAGCAGTTCTTC.

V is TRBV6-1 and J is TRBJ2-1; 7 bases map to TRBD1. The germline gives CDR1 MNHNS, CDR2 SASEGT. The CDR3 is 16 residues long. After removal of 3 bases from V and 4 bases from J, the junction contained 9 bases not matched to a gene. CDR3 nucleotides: TGTGCCAGCAGTGAGGCACAGGGGTTAGCTTACAATGAGCAGTTCTTC. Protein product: CASSEAQGLAYNEQFF.

The CDR3 sequence: CAWSRTSDDTGELFF. CDR3 bases: TGTGCCTGGAGTCGAACAAGCGACGACACCGGGGAGCTGTTTTTT. The rearrangement uses TRBV30 and TRBJ2-2; D is undetermined. The CDR3 length is 15 residues. The germline V gene has CDR1 GTSNPN and CDR2 SVGIG (reference sequence). V lost 2 bases, J lost 3 bases, and 13 bases lay in between.